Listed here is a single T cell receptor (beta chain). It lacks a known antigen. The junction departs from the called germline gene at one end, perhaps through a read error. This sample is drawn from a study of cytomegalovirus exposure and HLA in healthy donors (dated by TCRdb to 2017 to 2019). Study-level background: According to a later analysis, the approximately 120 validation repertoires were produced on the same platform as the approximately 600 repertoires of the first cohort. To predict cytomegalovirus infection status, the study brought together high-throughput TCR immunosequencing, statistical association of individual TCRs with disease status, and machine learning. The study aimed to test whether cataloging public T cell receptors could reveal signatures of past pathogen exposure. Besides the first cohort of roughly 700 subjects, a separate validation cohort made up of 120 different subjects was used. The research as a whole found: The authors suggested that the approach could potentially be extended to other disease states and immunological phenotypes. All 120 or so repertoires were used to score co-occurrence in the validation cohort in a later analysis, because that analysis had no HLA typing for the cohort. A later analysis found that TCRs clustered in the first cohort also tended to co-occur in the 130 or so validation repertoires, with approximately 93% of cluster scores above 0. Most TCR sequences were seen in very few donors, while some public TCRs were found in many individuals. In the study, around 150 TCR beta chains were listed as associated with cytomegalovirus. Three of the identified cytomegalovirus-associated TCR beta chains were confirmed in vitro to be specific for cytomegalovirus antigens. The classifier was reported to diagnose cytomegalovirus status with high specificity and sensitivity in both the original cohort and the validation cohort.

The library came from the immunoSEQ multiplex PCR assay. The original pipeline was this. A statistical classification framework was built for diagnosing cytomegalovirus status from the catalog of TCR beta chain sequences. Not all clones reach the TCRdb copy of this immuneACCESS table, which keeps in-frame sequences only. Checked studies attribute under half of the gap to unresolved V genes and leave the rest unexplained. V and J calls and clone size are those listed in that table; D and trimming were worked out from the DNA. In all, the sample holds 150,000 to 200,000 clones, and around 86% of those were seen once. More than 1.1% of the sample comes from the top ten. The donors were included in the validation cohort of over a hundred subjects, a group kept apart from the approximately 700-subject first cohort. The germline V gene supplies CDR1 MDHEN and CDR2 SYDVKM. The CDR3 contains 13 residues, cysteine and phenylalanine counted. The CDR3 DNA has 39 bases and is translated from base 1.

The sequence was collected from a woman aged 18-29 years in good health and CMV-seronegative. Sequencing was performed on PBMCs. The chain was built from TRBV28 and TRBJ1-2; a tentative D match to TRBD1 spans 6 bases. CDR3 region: CASSSHTPIQGYF. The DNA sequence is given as TGTGCCAGCAGTTCACATACCCCGATACAGGGATACTTC.